This TCR beta chain was identified in a study of CD4 T cells in relation to SARS-CoV-2 and coronaviruses. About this clone itself: What it recognizes is unknown.

Points from the study as a whole: The cross-reactivity analysis covered only spike protein, not other viral proteins. The assay detects memory recall responses, not culture-primed primary responses. In around 60% of donors, memory CD4+ clonotypes crossrecognized SARS-CoV-2 and at least one common cold coronavirus spike.

Unexposed donor CD4+ T cells date from about 2011-2018, before the COVID-19 pandemic. Naive and memory CD4+ T cells were separated from cryopreserved PBMCs. Profiled with immunoSEQ multiplex PCR; TCRdb holds only in-frame clones, not every one. The sample consists of 55,000 to 70,000 clones, over 85% of them appearing once. The sequence derives from a human donor in good health. The sequenced sample was naive CD4+ T cells from PBMCs. Sample subset: naive CD4+ T cells isolated by negative enrichment.

CDR3 sequence reads: CASSTQKTSGRCGEQFF. CDR3 nucleotides: TGTGCCAGCAGCACCCAGAAGACTAGCGGGAGATGTGGTGAGCAGTTCTTC. The J gene is TRBJ2-1, the V gene TRBV21-1; the D call TRBD2 from the table was never checked on the DNA. TRBV21-1 is designated a pseudogene. This CDR3 contains 17 residues.